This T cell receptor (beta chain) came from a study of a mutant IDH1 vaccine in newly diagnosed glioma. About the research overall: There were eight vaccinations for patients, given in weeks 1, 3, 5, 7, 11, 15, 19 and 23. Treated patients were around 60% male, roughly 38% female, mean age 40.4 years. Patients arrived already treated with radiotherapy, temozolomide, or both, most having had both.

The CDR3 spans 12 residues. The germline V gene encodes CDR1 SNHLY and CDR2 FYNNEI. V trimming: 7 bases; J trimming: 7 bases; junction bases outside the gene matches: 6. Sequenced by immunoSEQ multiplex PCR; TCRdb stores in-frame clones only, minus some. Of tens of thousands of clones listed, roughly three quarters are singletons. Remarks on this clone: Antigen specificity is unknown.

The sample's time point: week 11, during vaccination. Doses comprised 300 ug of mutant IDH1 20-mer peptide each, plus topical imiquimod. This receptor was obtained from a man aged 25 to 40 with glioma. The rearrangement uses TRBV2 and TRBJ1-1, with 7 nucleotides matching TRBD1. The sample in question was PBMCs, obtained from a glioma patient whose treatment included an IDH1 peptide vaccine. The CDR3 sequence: CASNPDRVEAFF. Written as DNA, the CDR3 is TGTGCCAGCAACCCCGACAGGGTTGAAGCTTTCTTT.